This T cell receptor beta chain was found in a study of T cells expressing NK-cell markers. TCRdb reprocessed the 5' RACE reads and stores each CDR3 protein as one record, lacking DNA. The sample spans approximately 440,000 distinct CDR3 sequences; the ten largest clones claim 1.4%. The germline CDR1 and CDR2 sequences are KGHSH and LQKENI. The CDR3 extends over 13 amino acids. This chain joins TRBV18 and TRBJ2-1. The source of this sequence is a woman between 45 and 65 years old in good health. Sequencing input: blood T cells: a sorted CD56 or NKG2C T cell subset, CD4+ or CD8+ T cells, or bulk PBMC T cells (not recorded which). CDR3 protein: CASSPLGASEQFF.